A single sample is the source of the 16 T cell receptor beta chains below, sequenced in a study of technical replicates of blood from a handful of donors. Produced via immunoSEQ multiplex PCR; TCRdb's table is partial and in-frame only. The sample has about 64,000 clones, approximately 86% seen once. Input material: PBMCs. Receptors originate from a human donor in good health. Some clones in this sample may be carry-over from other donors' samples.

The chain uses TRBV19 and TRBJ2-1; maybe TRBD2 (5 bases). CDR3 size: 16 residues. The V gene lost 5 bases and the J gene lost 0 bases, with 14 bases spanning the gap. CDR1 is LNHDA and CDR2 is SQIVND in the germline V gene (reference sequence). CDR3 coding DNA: TGTGCCAGTAGTCCGGACTCGACAAGCTCCTACAATGAGCAGTTCTTC. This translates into CASSPDSTSSYNEQFF.

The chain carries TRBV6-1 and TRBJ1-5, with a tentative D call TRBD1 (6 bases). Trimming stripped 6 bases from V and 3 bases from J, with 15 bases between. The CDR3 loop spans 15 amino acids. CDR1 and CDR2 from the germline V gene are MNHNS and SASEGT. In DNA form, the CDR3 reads TGTGCCAGCAGCCAAGGGACACGATACAATCAGCCCCAGCATTTT. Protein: CASSQGTRYNQPQHF.

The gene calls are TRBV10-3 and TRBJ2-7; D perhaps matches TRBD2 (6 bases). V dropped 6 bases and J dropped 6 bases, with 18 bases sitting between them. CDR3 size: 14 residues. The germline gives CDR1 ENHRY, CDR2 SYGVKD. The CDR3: CAISPLGRTGEQYF. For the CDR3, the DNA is TGTGCCATCAGCCCTCTAGGGAGGACTGGCGAGCAGTACTTC.

The CDR3 DNA is TGCGCCAGCAGCCCTCGGACAGGGGGCCCTAACGAGCAGTACTTC. It encodes CASSPRTGGPNEQYF. The chain joins TRBV4-1 to TRBJ2-7, with 11 bases lining up with TRBD1. V lost 4 bases to trimming and J lost 5 bases; unmatched junction nucleotides: 7. This CDR3 region has 15 residues. Germline-derived CDR1 and CDR2 are MGHRA and YSYEKL.

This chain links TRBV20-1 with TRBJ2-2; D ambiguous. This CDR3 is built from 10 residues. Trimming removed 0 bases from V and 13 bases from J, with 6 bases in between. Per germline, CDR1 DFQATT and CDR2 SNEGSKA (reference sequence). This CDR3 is CSARDFWLFF. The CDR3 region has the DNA TGCAGTGCTAGAGATTTCTGGCTGTTTTTT.

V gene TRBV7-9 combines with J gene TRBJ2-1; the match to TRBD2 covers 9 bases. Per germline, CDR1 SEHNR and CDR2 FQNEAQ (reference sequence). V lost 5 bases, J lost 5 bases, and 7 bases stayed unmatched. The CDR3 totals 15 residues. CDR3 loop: CASSARLAENNEQFF. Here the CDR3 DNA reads TGTGCCAGCAGCGCCCGACTAGCGGAGAACAATGAGCAGTTCTTC.

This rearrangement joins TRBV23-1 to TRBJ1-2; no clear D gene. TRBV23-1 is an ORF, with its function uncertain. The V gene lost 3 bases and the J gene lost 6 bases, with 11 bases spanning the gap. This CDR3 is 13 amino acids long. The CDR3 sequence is CASSQSYHHGYTF. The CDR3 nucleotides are TGCGCCAGCAGTCAGTCCTACCACCATGGCTACACCTTC.

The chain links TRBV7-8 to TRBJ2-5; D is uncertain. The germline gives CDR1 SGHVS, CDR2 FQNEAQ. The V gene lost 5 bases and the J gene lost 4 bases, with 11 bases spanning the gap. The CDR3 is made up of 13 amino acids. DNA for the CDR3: TGTGCCAGCAGCCCCCCTCCGGGAGAGACCCAGTACTTC. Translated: CASSPPPGETQYF. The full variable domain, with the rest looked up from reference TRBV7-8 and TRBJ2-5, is GAGVSQSPRYKVAKRGQDVALRCDPISGHVSLFWYQQALGQGPEFLTYFQNEAQLDKSGLPSDRFFAERPEGSVSTLKIQRTQQEDSAVYLCASSPPPGETQYFGPGTRLLVL.

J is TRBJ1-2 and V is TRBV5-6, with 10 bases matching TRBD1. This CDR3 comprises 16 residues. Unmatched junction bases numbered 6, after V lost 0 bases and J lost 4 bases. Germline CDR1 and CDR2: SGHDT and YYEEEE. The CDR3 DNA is TGTGCCAGCAGCTTGGACCGACAGGGGGCGAGCTATGGCTACACCTTC. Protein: CASSLDRQGASYGYTF.

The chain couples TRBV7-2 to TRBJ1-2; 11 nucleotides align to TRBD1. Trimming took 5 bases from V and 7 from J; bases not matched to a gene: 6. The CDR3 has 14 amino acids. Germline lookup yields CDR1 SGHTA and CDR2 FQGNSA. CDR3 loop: CASSPRTGGGGYTF. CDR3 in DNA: TGTGCCAGCAGCCCTCGGACAGGGGGCGGTGGCTACACCTTC.

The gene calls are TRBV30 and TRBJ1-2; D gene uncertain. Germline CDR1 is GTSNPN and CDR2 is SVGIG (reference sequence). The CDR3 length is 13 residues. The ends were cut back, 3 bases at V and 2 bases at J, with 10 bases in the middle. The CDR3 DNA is TGTGCCTGGAGGCGCTCCGTGAACTATGGCTACACCTTC. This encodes CAWRRSVNYGYTF. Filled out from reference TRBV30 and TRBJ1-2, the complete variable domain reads SQTIHQWPATLVQPVGSPLSLECTVEGTSNPNLYWYRQAAGRGLQLLFYSVGIGQISSEVPQNLSASRPQDRQFILSSKKLLLSDSGFYLCAWRRSVNYGYTFGSGTRLTVV.

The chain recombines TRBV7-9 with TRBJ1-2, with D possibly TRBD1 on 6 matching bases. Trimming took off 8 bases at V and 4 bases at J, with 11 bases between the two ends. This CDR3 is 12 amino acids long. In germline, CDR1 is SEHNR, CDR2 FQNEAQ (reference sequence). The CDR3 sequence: CASPTGTYGYTF. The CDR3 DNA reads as TGTGCCAGCCCAACAGGGACCTATGGCTACACCTTC. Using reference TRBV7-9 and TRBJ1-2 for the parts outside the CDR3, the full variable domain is DTGVSQNPRHKITKRGQNVTFRCDPISEHNRLYWYRQTLGQGPEFLTYFQNEAQLEKSRLLSDRFSAERPKGSFSTLEIQRTEQGDSAMYLCASPTGTYGYTFGSGTRLTVV.

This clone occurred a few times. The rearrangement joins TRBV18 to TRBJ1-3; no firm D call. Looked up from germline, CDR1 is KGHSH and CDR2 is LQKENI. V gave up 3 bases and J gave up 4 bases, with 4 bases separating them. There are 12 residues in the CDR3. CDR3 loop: CASSPEGNTIYF. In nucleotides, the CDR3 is TGTGCCAGCTCACCGGAGGGAAACACCATATATTTT. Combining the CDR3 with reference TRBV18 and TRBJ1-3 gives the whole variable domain NAGVMQNPRHLVRRRGQEARLRCSPMKGHSHVYWYRQLPEEGLKFMVYLQKENIIDESGMPKERFSAEFPKEGPSILRIQQVVRGDSAAYFCASSPEGNTIYFGEGSWLTVV.

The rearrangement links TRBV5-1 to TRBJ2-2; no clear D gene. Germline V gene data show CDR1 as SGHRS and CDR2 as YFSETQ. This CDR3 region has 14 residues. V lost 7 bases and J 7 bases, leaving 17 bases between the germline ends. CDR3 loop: CASRKRILDGELFF. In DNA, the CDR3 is TGCGCCAGCCGAAAGCGAATATTGGACGGGGAGCTGTTTTTT.

As DNA, the CDR3 is TGTGCCAGCAGCTTCTATGCGGGATCCTACGAGCAGTACTTC. It specifies CASSFYAGSYEQYF. The genes are TRBV7-3 and TRBJ2-7, with TRBD2 as a possible D gene (6 bases). Germline CDR1 SGHTA, CDR2 FQGTGA. V was clipped by 3 bases and J by 1 base, with 10 bases between them. This CDR3 region has 14 residues.

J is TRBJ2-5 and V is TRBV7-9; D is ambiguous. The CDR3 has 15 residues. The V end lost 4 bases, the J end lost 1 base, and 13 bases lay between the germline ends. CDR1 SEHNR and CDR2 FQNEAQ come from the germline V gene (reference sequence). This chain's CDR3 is CASSSRTPIQETQYF. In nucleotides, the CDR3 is TGTGCCAGCAGCTCAAGAACACCCATCCAAGAGACCCAGTACTTC.